This T cell receptor (beta chain) was recorded in a study of metastatic and nonmetastatic thyroid tumors. Study-level information: Across peripheral blood and tumor or nodule tissue samples taken from malignant and benign thyroid patients, the repertoires were compared with one another. Study conclusions and caveats: Significantly greater TCR beta diversity was reportedly found in malignant thyroid tumors than in benign nodules (in blood and tumor).

No patient received treatment before thyroid surgery. Per the original data handling: To classify distant metastasis in papillary thyroid cancer, a model was built from CDR3 differences across clinicopathological groups. TCRdb re-called clones via MiXCR from the PCR reads. These V and J calls are TCRdb output, not the study's own analysis. The sample lists roughly 34,000 clones, roughly a third occurring once. The CDR3 is 15 amino acids. Germline V CDR1 and CDR2: SGHRS, YFSETQ. The J segment lost 7 bases and the V segment lost 4 bases, leaving 6 bases of the junction unmatched. Concerning this clone itself: Its antigen remains unidentified.

Material for sequencing was tumor tissue. The chain joins TRBV5-1 to TRBJ1-6, with 9 nucleotides matching TRBD1. The TCR was taken from a female donor with papillary thyroid cancer or a benign thyroid nodule (not recorded which). Some clones in this sample may be carry-over from other donors' samples. The DNA of the CDR3 is TGCGCCAGCAGCGTGATACAGGGGGCAAATTCACCCCTCCACTTT. Encoded protein: CASSVIQGANSPLHF. Together with reference TRBV5-1 and TRBJ1-6, the CDR3 gives the full variable domain: KAGVTQTPRYLIKTRGQQVTLSCSPISGHRSVSWYQQTPGQGLQFLFEYFSETQRNKGNFPGRFSGRQFSNSRSEMNVSTLELGDSALYLCASSVIQGANSPLHFGNGTRLTVT.